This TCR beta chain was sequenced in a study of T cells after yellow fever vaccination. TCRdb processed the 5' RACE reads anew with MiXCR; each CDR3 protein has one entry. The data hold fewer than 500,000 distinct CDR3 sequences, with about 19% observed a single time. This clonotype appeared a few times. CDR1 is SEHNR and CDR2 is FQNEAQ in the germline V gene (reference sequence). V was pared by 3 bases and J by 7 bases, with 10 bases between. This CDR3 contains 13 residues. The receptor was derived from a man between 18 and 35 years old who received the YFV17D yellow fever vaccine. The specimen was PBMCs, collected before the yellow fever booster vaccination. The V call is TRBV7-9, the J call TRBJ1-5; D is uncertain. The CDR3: CASSFGSGQPQHF. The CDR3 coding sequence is TGTGCCAGCAGCTTCGGAAGCGGACAGCCCCAGCATTTT.